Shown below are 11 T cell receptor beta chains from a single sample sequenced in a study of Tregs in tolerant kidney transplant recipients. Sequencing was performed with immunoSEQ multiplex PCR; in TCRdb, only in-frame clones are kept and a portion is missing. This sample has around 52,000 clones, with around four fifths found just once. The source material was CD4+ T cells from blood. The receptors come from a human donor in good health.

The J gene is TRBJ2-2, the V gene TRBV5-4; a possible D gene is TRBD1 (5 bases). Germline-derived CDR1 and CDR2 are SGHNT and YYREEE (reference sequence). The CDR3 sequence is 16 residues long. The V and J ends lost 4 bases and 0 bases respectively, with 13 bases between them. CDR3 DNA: TGTGCCAGCAGCCCCCGACAGAGTACGAACACCGGGGAGCTGTTTTTT. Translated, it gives CASSPRQSTNTGELFF.

CDR3 DNA: TGTGCCTGGTCCACCTCCAGGACCCCCGTGCGGTTCTTT. It encodes CAWSTSRTPVRFF. This chain connects TRBV30 to TRBJ1-1; D is ambiguous. CDR1 is GTSNPN, CDR2 SVGIG, per germline (reference sequence). V lost 5 bases to trimming and J lost 14 bases, with 24 bases between them. This CDR3 contains 13 residues.

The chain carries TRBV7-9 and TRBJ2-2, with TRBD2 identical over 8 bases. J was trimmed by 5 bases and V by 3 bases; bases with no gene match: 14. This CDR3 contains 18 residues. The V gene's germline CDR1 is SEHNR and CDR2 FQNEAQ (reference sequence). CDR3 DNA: TGTGCCAGCAGCTTGAGGGGGTTCCCGGGACTAGGTACCGGGGAGCTGTTTTTT. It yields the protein CASSLRGFPGLGTGELFF.

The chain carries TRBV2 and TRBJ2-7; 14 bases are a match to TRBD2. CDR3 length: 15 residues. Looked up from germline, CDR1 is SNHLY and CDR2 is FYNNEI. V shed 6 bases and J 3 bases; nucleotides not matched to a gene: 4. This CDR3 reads CASRAGLAGGYEQYF. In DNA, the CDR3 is TGTGCCAGCAGAGCCGGACTAGCGGGGGGCTACGAGCAGTACTTC.

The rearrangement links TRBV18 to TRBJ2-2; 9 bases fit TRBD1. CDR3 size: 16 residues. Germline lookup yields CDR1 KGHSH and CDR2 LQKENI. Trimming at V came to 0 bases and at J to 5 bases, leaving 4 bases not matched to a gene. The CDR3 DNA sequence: TGTGCCAGCTCACCACCGGGACAGGGTAGGACCGGGGAGCTGTTTTTT. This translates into CASSPPGQGRTGELFF.

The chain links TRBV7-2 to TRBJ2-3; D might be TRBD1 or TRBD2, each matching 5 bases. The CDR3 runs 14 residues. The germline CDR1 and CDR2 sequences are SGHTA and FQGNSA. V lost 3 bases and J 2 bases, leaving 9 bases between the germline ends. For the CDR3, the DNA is TGTGCCAGCAGCTTGGGGGAATTCACAGATACGCAGTATTTT. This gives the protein CASSLGEFTDTQYF.

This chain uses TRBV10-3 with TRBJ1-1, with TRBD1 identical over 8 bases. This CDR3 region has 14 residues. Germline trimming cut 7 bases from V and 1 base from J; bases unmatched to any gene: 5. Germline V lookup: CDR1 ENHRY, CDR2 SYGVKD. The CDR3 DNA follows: TGTGCCATCACTTCGACAGGGGAGAACACTGAAGCTTTCTTT. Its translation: CAITSTGENTEAFF.

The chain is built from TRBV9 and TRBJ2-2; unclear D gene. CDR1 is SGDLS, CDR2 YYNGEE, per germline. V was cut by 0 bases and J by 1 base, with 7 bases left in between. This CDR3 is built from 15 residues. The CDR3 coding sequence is TGTGCCAGCAGCGTAGTTCCGGGGAACACCGGGGAGCTGTTTTTT. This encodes CASSVVPGNTGELFF.

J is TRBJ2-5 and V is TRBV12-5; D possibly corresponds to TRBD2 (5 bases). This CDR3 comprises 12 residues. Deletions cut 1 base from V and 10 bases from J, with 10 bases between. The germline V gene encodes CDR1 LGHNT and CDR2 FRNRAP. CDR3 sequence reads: CASGLDGVDQYF. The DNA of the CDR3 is TGTGCTAGTGGTTTGGACGGGGTCGACCAGTACTTC.

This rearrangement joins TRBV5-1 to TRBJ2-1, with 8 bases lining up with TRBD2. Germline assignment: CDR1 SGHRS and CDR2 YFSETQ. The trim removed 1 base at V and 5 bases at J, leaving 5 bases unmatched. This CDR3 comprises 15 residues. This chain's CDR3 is CASSLFTSGNNEQFF. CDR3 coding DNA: TGCGCCAGCAGCTTGTTCACTAGCGGAAACAATGAGCAGTTCTTC.

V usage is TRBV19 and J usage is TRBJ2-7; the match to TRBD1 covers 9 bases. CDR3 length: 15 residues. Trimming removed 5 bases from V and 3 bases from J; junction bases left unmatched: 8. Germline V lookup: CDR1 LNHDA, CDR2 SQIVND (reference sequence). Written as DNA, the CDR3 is TGTGCCAGTAGTCTTGAGACAGGGGGGTTCTACGAGCAGTACTTC. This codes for CASSLETGGFYEQYF.